This is a list of T cell receptor beta chains from one sample in a study of blood T cell repertoires in COVID-19. TCRdb keeps only in-frame clones here, not all; method: immunoSEQ multiplex PCR. The table has roughly 200,000 clones, around 79% seen once; the top ten hold roughly 5.6%. Input material: peripheral blood. These receptors were obtained from a woman aged 40 to 55 with COVID-19, enrolled during active disease. Each CDR3 is given with its conserved first and last residue. The D gene is left open where the match is weak. The listing skips clone size in some rows; elsewhere it reads once, few, many or a size class.

d_call	clone_size	v_call	j_call	cdr3_nt	cdr3_aa
-	-	TRBV6-6	TRBJ1-2	TGTGCCAGCACCCCCGCGGGCTACGGCTACACCTTC	CASTPAGYGYTF
-	many	TRBV27	TRBJ2-7	TGTGCCAGCAGTCCCCCGAGCTCCTACGAGCAGTACTTC	CASSPPSSYEQYF
TRBD2	-	TRBV5-1	TRBJ2-5	TGCGCCAGCAGCTTGGACGGCGGGAGGGCCTACGGGGAGACCCAGTACTTC	CASSLDGGRAYGETQYF
-	few	TRBV2	TRBJ1-2	TGTGCCAGCAGTGATGCCCCGGGGGTTAACTATGGCTACACCTTC	CASSDAPGVNYGYTF
-	-	TRBV6-5	TRBJ2-2	TGTGCCAGCAAGGGTCAGGGGAACACCGGGGAGCTGTTTTTT	CASKGQGNTGELFF
-	-	TRBV5-1	TRBJ2-2	TGCGCCAGCAGCCTACGCGCAGGGCCCGGGGAGCTGTTTTTT	CASSLRAGPGELFF
-	-	TRBV19	TRBJ1-5	TGTGCCAGTAGTATAGGCGCTGATCAGCCCCAGCATTTT	CASSIGADQPQHF
TRBD2	few	TRBV7-2	TRBJ2-5	TGTGCCAGCAGCTTAGCCGCGGGAGGGGGGGAGACCCAGTACTTC	CASSLAAGGGETQYF
-	-	TRBV19	TRBJ2-1	TGTGCCAGTAGTGGCGGCATAACGAGCTCCTACAATGAGCAGTTCTTC	CASSGGITSSYNEQFF
-	-	TRBV7-9	TRBJ1-2	TGTGCCAGCAGTCCTAGGTCCTTTAACTATGGCTACACCTTC	CASSPRSFNYGYTF
TRBD1	-	TRBV10-3	TRBJ2-5	TGTGCCATCAGTGGTACAGGGGTACCACAAGAGACCCAGTACTTC	CAISGTGVPQETQYF
-	-	TRBV30	TRBJ2-3	TGTGCCTGGAGTCCAGGGCTCACAGATACGCAGTATTTT	CAWSPGLTDTQYF
-	-	TRBV10-3	TRBJ1-1	TGTGCCATCAGTGAGACAGACACGGCCACTGAAGCTTTCTTT	CAISETDTATEAFF
-	few	TRBV4-2	TRBJ2-3	TGTGCCAGCAGCCAAAGGTCCCGAGGGATGGGAGAAGATACGCAGTATTTT	CASSQRSRGMGEDTQYF
-	-	TRBV10-3	TRBJ1-1	TGTGCCCCTCTCCCCCCGCGCGAATTGAACACTGAAGCTTTCTTT	CAPLPPRELNTEAFF
-	-	TRBV6-5	TRBJ1-2	TGTGCCAGCAGAACGGACTCTAACTATGGCTACACCTTC	CASRTDSNYGYTF
-	-	TRBV13	TRBJ2-1	TGTGCCAGCAGCCCCTACTGGGCTGACTACAATGAGCAGTTCTTC	CASSPYWADYNEQFF
TRBD1	-	TRBV11-3	TRBJ2-7	TGTGCCAGCAGCCGCTCCGGGACAGGGGAACGGGAGCAGTACTTC	CASSRSGTGEREQYF
-	-	TRBV11-2	TRBJ2-5	TGTGCCAGCAGCTTGTGGGACTCGGAGACCCAGTACTTC	CASSLWDSETQYF
TRBD1	-	TRBV2	TRBJ1-1	TGTGCCAGCGAGAGACAGGGGATGAACACTGAAGCTTTCTTT	CASERQGMNTEAFF
-	few	TRBV19	TRBJ2-3	TGTGCCAGTAAGGGGTCGGCCAAAGGGCCAGATACGCAGTATTTT	CASKGSAKGPDTQYF
TRBD2	-	TRBV11-2	TRBJ2-1	TGTGCCAGCAGCCCTACTAGCGTCGATGAGCAGTTCTTC	CASSPTSVDEQFF
TRBD2	once	TRBV11-1	TRBJ2-3	TGTGCCAGCAGCTCTAGCGGGACCCTTAAAGATACGCAGTATTTT	CASSSSGTLKDTQYF
-	-	TRBV19	TRBJ2-1	TGTGCCAGTAGTATAGCCAGTAGAGACACGGAGTTCTTC	CASSIASRDTEFF
-	few	TRBV4-2	TRBJ1-5	TGTGCCAGCAGCCAAGGGCTGGATACGCGGTATAGCAATCAGCCCCAGCATTTT	CASSQGLDTRYSNQPQHF
-	-	TRBV20-1	TRBJ1-1	TGCAGTGCTAGTCACAGGGTGAACACTGAAGCTTTCTTT	CSASHRVNTEAFF
TRBD2	-	TRBV6-5	TRBJ2-7	TGTGCCAGCGGTCAGGCGGGAGTAGGCTACGAGCAGTACTTC	CASGQAGVGYEQYF
TRBD2	-	TRBV4-1	TRBJ2-7	TGCGCCAGCAGCCAAGACCACCGAGGACTAGCGGATTTAGAAGAGCAGTACTTC	CASSQDHRGLADLEEQYF
-	-	TRBV5-1	TRBJ2-3	TGCGCCAGCAGCTTGCGGGGGGCTTCCACAGATACGCAGTATTTT	CASSLRGASTDTQYF
-	-	TRBV5-6	TRBJ1-2	TGTGCCAGCAGCTCCAGACAGGCACACTATGGCTACACCTTC	CASSSRQAHYGYTF
TRBD1	-	TRBV27	TRBJ2-6	TGTGCCAGCAGTTTAATAGGACAGGGGGCTTTTTCTGGGGCCAACGTCCTGACTTTC	CASSLIGQGAFSGANVLTF
-	-	TRBV7-2	TRBJ2-7	TGTGCCAGCAGCTTAGATTTAGGCGGGACGTTGAAGGAGCAGTACTTC	CASSLDLGGTLKEQYF
TRBD1	-	TRBV6-5	TRBJ1-2	TGTGCCAGCAGTCCTCCCGGGACAGAATATGGCTACACCTTC	CASSPPGTEYGYTF
TRBD1	-	TRBV5-1	TRBJ2-5	TGCGCCAGCAGGCACCCCGGGACAGGGGGCGACGGGAGCCAAGAGACCCAGTACTTC	CASRHPGTGGDGSQETQYF
-	-	TRBV2	TRBJ2-3	TGTGCCACCAGCGGAGCTAGCACAGATACGCAGTATTTT	CATSGASTDTQYF
-	-	TRBV5-4	TRBJ2-1	TGTGCCAGCAGCTTTTCCAGCGGGCCCTACAATGAGCAGTTCTTC	CASSFSSGPYNEQFF
-	-	TRBV5-1	TRBJ2-3	TGCGCCAGCAGCTTGGAGGGTCAGGGCGGACAGTATTTT	CASSLEGQGGQYF
TRBD2	-	TRBV4-3	TRBJ2-1	TGCGCCAGCAGCCAAGAAGGGGGTAGCGGGGTTGAGCAGTTCTTC	CASSQEGGSGVEQFF
-	-	TRBV2	TRBJ2-2	TGTGCCAGCAGTATCGCAGCGAACACCGGGGAGCTGTTTTTT	CASSIAANTGELFF
TRBD1	-	TRBV7-9	TRBJ2-7	TGTGCCAGCAGCCCGATGGGGGGACAGGGATTACGCGAGCAGTACTTC	CASSPMGGQGLREQYF